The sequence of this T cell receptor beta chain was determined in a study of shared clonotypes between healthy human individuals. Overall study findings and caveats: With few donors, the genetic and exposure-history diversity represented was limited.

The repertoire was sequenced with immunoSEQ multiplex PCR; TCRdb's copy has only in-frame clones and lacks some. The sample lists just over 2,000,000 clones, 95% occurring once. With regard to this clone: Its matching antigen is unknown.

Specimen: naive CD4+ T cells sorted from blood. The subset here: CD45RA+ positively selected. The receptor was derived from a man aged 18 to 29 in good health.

The chain's CDR3 is CASSPLTNTGELFF. Here the CDR3 DNA reads TGCGCCAGCAGCCCACTGACGAACACCGGGGAGCTGTTTTTT. This chain joins TRBV5-1 and TRBJ2-2; no definite D call. The germline V and J ends were trimmed by 4 bases and 0 bases, with 7 bases remaining between them. Germline values: CDR1 SGHRS, CDR2 YFSETQ. This CDR3 spans 14 amino acids.